These 18 T cell receptor beta chains were all obtained from the same sample, sequenced in a study of cytomegalovirus exposure and HLA in healthy donors. Primers for the PCR totalled 60 Vbeta and 13 Jbeta. Measured with immunoSEQ multiplex PCR; TCRdb has only the in-frame clones, and not every one. The data hold 150,000 to 180,000 clones, with around 82% observed a single time. The sample was PBMCs. The receptors stem from a woman in her thirties or forties in good health and CMV-seropositive.

The V gene is TRBV7-6, the J gene TRBJ2-5; 7 positions agree with TRBD1. CDR3 length equals 15 residues. After removal of 3 bases from V and 5 bases from J, the junction contained 9 bases not matched to a gene. Germline V gene data show CDR1 as SGHVS and CDR2 as FNYEAQ. In DNA form, the CDR3 reads TGTGCCAGCAGCTTCTCAGGGGGTTTTGGGGAGACCCAGTACTTC. The encoded protein is CASSFSGGFGETQYF.

This chain joins TRBV15 and TRBJ2-7, with TRBD2 identical over 8 bases. Germline lookup yields CDR1 LNHNV and CDR2 YYDKDF (reference sequence). This CDR3 is 15 amino acids long. V shed 3 bases and J 6 bases; nucleotides not matched to a gene: 10. The CDR3 DNA sequence: TGTGCCACCAGCAGGGATCCGGGACTAGGAACCGAGCAGTACTTC. Translation gives CATSRDPGLGTEQYF.

CDR3 DNA: TGTGCCAGCAGCCCGGGATGGGCGGTAGAGACCCAGTACTTC. Amino acids: CASSPGWAVETQYF. This chain connects TRBV6-5 to TRBJ2-5, with D maybe TRBD2 (5 bases). The germline V gene encodes CDR1 MNHEY and CDR2 SVGAGI. V lost 6 bases and J 4 bases, leaving 15 bases between the germline ends. This CDR3 spans 14 amino acids.

The CDR3 here is CASRGTSGRINNEQFF. Written as DNA, the CDR3 is TGTGCCAGCAGGGGGACTAGCGGGAGGATCAACAATGAGCAGTTCTTC. The chain joins TRBV4-2 to TRBJ2-1; 15 bases fit TRBD2. The CDR3 covers 16 residues. V shed 6 bases, J shed 5 bases, and the junction held 5 bases outside the gene matches. Germline V gene sequence: CDR1 LGHNA, CDR2 YNFKEQ.

V gene TRBV7-8 combines with J gene TRBJ2-1; D is undetermined. Germline V gives CDR1 SGHVS, CDR2 FQNEAQ. Trimming removed 2 bases from V and 0 bases from J, with 14 bases in between. The CDR3 totals 17 residues. The CDR3 loop reads CASSLFGQRSSYNEQFF. As DNA, the CDR3 is TGTGCCAGCAGCTTATTCGGCCAGCGCAGCTCCTACAATGAGCAGTTCTTC.

This rearrangement joins TRBV28 to TRBJ2-7, with D unclear. CDR3 size: 13 residues. V gave up 7 bases and J gave up 2 bases, with 12 bases separating them. The germline V gene encodes CDR1 MDHEN and CDR2 SYDVKM. The CDR3 bases are TGTGCCAGCACTCGGTACGGTACCTACGAGCAGTACTTC. Translated, it gives CASTRYGTYEQYF.

The chain links TRBV30 to TRBJ2-5; D gene uncertain. V lost 4 bases and J lost 5, with 14 bases in between. Germline V gene lookup returns CDR1 GTSNPN and CDR2 SVGIG (reference sequence). The CDR3 covers 13 residues. CDR3 sequence (DNA): TGTGCCTGGACCGAAAATACTCGGGAGACCCAGTACTTC. Translated, it gives CAWTENTRETQYF.

The V gene is TRBV9, the J gene TRBJ2-3; 11 bases are a match to TRBD1. Germline V lookup: CDR1 SGDLS, CDR2 YYNGEE. V shed 4 bases and J 2 bases; nucleotides not matched to a gene: 6. This CDR3 has 16 residues. The CDR3 DNA follows: TGTGCCAGCAGCTCTGGGACAGGGGGGCACACAGATACGCAGTATTTT. As protein: CASSSGTGGHTDTQYF.

V and J are TRBV14 and TRBJ1-1; D gene unclear. CDR3 size: 16 residues. The V end was cut by 0 bases, the J end by 2 bases, with 13 bases between. Germline V gives CDR1 SGHDN, CDR2 FVKESK. The CDR3 sequence is CASSQDLLISNTEAFF. The CDR3 nucleotides are TGTGCCAGCAGCCAAGATCTTCTAATATCTAACACTGAAGCTTTCTTT.

This clone was picked up a small number of times. The chain recombines TRBV9 with TRBJ2-2, with 7 bases that match TRBD2. Germline CDR1 is SGDLS and CDR2 is YYNGEE. CDR3 length: 16 amino acids. The V and J ends lost 0 bases and 3 bases, in that order; junction bases with no gene match: 5. In DNA form, the CDR3 reads TGTGCCAGCAGCGTAGAAGGGACTAAATACACCGGGGAGCTGTTTTTT. Protein: CASSVEGTKYTGELFF.

The V call is TRBV5-4, the J call TRBJ2-1; a weak D match, TRBD1 (6 bases). Germline V gene sequence: CDR1 SGHNT, CDR2 YYREEE (reference sequence). The CDR3 consists of 15 residues. V lost 6 bases, J lost 5 bases, and 18 bases lay in between. In nucleotides, the CDR3 is TGTGCCAGCACCCCTAGCCAGGGGCTGGACAATGAGCAGTTCTTC. The encoded protein is CASTPSQGLDNEQFF.

The chain joins TRBV7-6 to TRBJ2-7; 8 positions match TRBD2. CDR1 SGHVS and CDR2 FNYEAQ come from the germline V gene. The trim removed 6 bases at V and 3 bases at J, leaving 10 bases unmatched. The CDR3 runs 15 residues. The CDR3 sequence is CASSQTSGAYYEQYF. The DNA for the CDR3 is TGTGCCAGCAGTCAAACTAGCGGAGCTTACTACGAGCAGTACTTC. The complete variable domain, with remaining parts taken from reference TRBV7-6 and TRBJ2-7, reads GAGVSQSPRYKVTKRGQDVALRCDPISGHVSLYWYRQALGQGPEFLTYFNYEAQQDKSGLPNDRFSAERPEGSISTLTIQRTEQRDSAMYRCASSQTSGAYYEQYFGPGTRLTVT.

CDR3 sequence: CASSLGGGSETQYF. Written as DNA, the CDR3 is TGTGCCAGCAGCTTAGGTGGCGGGAGCGAGACCCAGTACTTC. J is TRBJ2-5 and V is TRBV7-9, with TRBD2 identical over 7 bases. Looked up from germline, CDR1 is SEHNR and CDR2 is FQNEAQ (reference sequence). This CDR3 spans 14 amino acids. The junction had 4 bases not matched to a gene; V was cut back by 1 base and J by 5 bases.

This clone was seen a single time. The chain employs TRBV18 and TRBJ2-5; D is possibly TRBD2 (6 bases). Trimming removed 2 bases from V and 2 bases from J, with 18 bases in between. The CDR3 loop spans 17 amino acids. The germline CDR1 and CDR2 sequences are KGHSH and LQKENI. The CDR3 nucleotides read TGTGCCAGCTCACCATCCTACAGAGGGAGGCAACAAGAGACCCAGTACTTC. Amino acids: CASSPSYRGRQQETQYF.

The chain has TRBV6-5 and TRBJ2-7; 11 bases match TRBD2. This CDR3 comprises 15 residues. The V gene's germline CDR1 is MNHEY and CDR2 SVGAGI. V shed 0 bases and J 9 bases; nucleotides not matched to a gene: 7. CDR3 protein: CASSYSGLAARGQYF. In nucleotides, the CDR3 is TGTGCCAGCAGTTACTCGGGACTAGCGGCCCGGGGGCAGTACTTC.

The chain has TRBV7-9 and TRBJ2-1, with D possibly matching TRBD2 (5 bases). The length of the CDR3 is 12 residues. Trimming took 3 bases from V and 9 from J, leaving 9 bases between them. The germline V gene has CDR1 SEHNR and CDR2 FQNEAQ (reference sequence). Written as DNA, the CDR3 is TGTGCCAGCAGCTTTGGCGAGGGTGAGCAGTTCTTC. This encodes CASSFGEGEQFF.

CDR3 region: CASSQPQETQYF. CDR3 DNA: TGTGCCAGCAGCCAACCGCAAGAGACCCAGTACTTC. The chain has TRBV14 and TRBJ2-5; D is ambiguous. V was trimmed by 2 bases and J by 2 bases, leaving 3 bases between them. The germline gives CDR1 SGHDN, CDR2 FVKESK. The CDR3 runs to 12 residues. Supplemented by reference TRBV14 and TRBJ2-5, the full variable domain reads EAGVTQFPSHSVIEKGQTVTLRCDPISGHDNLYWYRRVMGKEIKFLLHFVKESKQDESGMPNNRFLAERTGGTYSTLKVQPAELEDSGVYFCASSQPQETQYFGPGTRLLVL.

This sequence joins TRBV21-1 and TRBJ1-4; TRBD1, as called in the table, went unchecked against the DNA. TRBV21-1 is given as a pseudogene. This CDR3 spans 19 amino acids. The CDR3 loop reads CASSKAPGQGNGGSEKLFF. The CDR3 DNA reads as TGTGCCAGCAGCAAAGCTCCGGGACAGGGCAATGGAGGATCGGAAAAACTGTTTTTT.